This record looks at one T cell receptor beta chain sequence and its context. The sample is drawn from a study of blood T cell repertoires in COVID-19. Study-level background: Donors in the United States, Italy and Spain gave samples during acute or convalescent COVID-19. The analysed material was cDNA or gDNA that came from T cells, B-cell-depleted T cells, or PBMCs.

Per the original data handling: Amplifying reference gene primers gave estimates of nucleated cell counts. TCRdb's table, derived via immunoSEQ multiplex PCR, lists solely in-frame clones and lacks some. The V and J calls and clone size are taken from that table; D and trimming were inferred from the DNA. The sample carries roughly 80,000 clones, roughly 84% recorded once. In germline, CDR1 is SGHDN, CDR2 FVKESK. Trimming cost V 1 base and J 6 bases; bases outside gene matches: 3. There are 13 residues in the CDR3. This TCR came from a man aged 50 or older with acute or convalescent COVID-19. The chain has TRBV14 and TRBJ2-7; TRBD2 matches 7 bases. Sequencing input: peripheral blood. As DNA, the CDR3 is TGTGCCAGCAGCCAAGGTTGGACTAGCGAGCAGTACTTC. This encodes CASSQGWTSEQYF.